This T cell receptor beta chain stems from a study of blood T cells in healthy people across ages. Germline V CDR1 and CDR2: MNHNS, SASEGT. J gave up 7 bases and V 10 bases, and 15 bases lay outside the gene matches. This CDR3 spans 14 amino acids. This clonotype was seen repeatedly, ten times or more. Primers used in a second PCR of about 6 to 11 cycles were a sample-barcoded 5' primer and a J-beta primer mix. Each CDR3 protein is one row after TCRdb ran MiXCR on the 5' RACE reads. The sample records some 900,000 distinct CDR3 sequences, 25% to 35% being singletons. J is TRBJ2-5 and V is TRBV6-1; 7 nucleotides agree with TRBD2. The sequence was collected from a woman over 75 in good health. Sequencing was performed on blood. For the CDR3, the DNA is TGTGCCACCACTAGCGTACCCCTTGGATGGACCCAGTACTTC. Amino acid sequence: CATTSVPLGWTQYF.